Here is one TCR beta chain with its context. Its antigen is still unknown. Focal radiation and CTLA-4 blockade (ipilimumab) were tested in chemo-refractory metastatic non-small-cell lung cancer patients. The data belong to a study of radiotherapy plus CTLA-4 blockade in lung cancer. As for the study in general: Objective responses arose in 18% of patients, and approximately 28% experienced disease control.

V shed 6 bases and J shed 5 bases, with 14 bases lying between them. The germline V gene has CDR1 MNHEY and CDR2 SVGAGI. The CDR3 runs to 14 residues. General study points: How blood T cell clones changed early, along with interferon-beta, reportedly forecast response best. There was expansion of tumor-derived TCR clones in blood after radiotherapy plus ipilimumab.

Clones were sequenced by immunoSEQ multiplex PCR, and TCRdb holds only the in-frame ones, with some missing. The table has 95,000 to 150,000 clones, over 80% seen once. The clonotype was recovered from a human donor with non-small cell lung cancer that progressed on radiotherapy plus ipilimumab. This chain links TRBV6-5 with TRBJ1-5, with D perhaps matching TRBD1 (6 bases). The sequencing here drew on peripheral blood, taken from a patient treated with radiotherapy plus ipilimumab. DNA for the CDR3: TGTGCCAGCAGGAACGGACAGCCCGATCAGCCCCAGCATTTT. This encodes CASRNGQPDQPQHF.